The 27 T cell receptor beta chains in this list originate from one sample, sequenced in a study of regulatory T cells in long-lasting Graves disease. CDR3-region Arm-PCR and iRepertoire HTBI primers produced the TCR beta libraries. TCRdb re-called the multiplex PCR reads with MiXCR, one entry per CDR3 protein. The table shows about half a million distinct CDR3 sequences, with about 12% occurring only once. Time point denoted: newly diagnosed GD, antithyroid drugs for less than 3 months. Researchers made the TCR library from RNA that was extracted from PBMCs. The sample also formed part of further work on T cells in Graves' hyperthyroidism and ophthalmopathy.

Sample: peripheral blood mononuclear cells (PBMCs), taken at new diagnosis, from a patient treated with antithyroid drugs. These receptors came from a woman younger than 45 with Graves disease.

CDR3 sequence (DNA): TGCAGTGCCTCACAGGACCTACGAGGTTCACCCCTCCACTTT. Translated: CSASQDLRGSPLHF. The chain is built from TRBV20-1 and TRBJ1-6; perhaps TRBD1 as D (5 bases). CDR3 length: 14 amino acids. Germline V CDR1 and CDR2: DFQATT, SNEGSKA (reference sequence). With 6 bases removed from V and 9 bases from J, the gap between germline ends came to 18 bases.

This clonotype has ten or more counts. The V call is TRBV3-1, the J call TRBJ2-1; D perhaps matches TRBD2 (6 bases). The CDR3 extends over 19 amino acids. In germline, CDR1 is LGHDT, CDR2 YNNKEL (reference sequence). Trimming took 4 bases from V and 0 from J, leaving 22 bases between them. This CDR3 is CASSRGTGEPPASYNEQFF. The CDR3 DNA is TGTGCCAGCAGCCGTGGGACTGGGGAACCTCCCGCCTCCTACAATGAGCAGTTCTTC.

This clonotype has a handful of counts. This chain links TRBV18 with TRBJ1-1; possible D gene TRBD1, 5 bases. V dropped 3 bases and J dropped 6 bases, with 20 bases sitting between them. The CDR3 length is 16 residues. The germline V gene encodes CDR1 KGHSH and CDR2 LQKENI. In DNA form, the CDR3 reads TGTGCCAGCTCACCGTCAACCGGGGTAGTGGGACCTGAAGCTTTCTTT. Translating it yields CASSPSTGVVGPEAFF.

This clonotype was recorded many times. CDR3 in amino acids: CASSPQQGIGNEQFF. In DNA form, the CDR3 reads TGTGCCAGCTCACCGCAGCAGGGGATTGGTAATGAGCAGTTCTTC. The rearrangement links TRBV18 to TRBJ2-1, with D possibly matching TRBD1 (6 bases). This CDR3 has 15 residues. Germline CDR1 and CDR2: KGHSH and LQKENI. Deletions cut 3 bases from V and 7 bases from J, with 16 bases between. Using reference TRBV18 and TRBJ2-1 for the parts outside the CDR3, the full variable domain is NAGVMQNPRHLVRRRGQEARLRCSPMKGHSHVYWYRQLPEEGLKFMVYLQKENIIDESGMPKERFSAEFPKEGPSILRIQQVVRGDSAAYFCASSPQQGIGNEQFFGPGTRLTVL.

Ten or more counts support this clonotype. V usage is TRBV18 and J usage is TRBJ2-5; the D is unclear. The CDR3 consists of 15 residues. Per the germline V gene, CDR1 is KGHSH and CDR2 is LQKENI. Trimming took off 3 bases at V and 1 base at J, with 12 bases between the two ends. The CDR3 region has the DNA TGTGCCAGCTCACCTTCAAAAAACAGCCAAGAGACCCAGTACTTC. Protein product: CASSPSKNSQETQYF. The full variable domain, in which reference TRBV18 and TRBJ2-5 provide the parts outside the CDR3, is NAGVMQNPRHLVRRRGQEARLRCSPMKGHSHVYWYRQLPEEGLKFMVYLQKENIIDESGMPKERFSAEFPKEGPSILRIQQVVRGDSAAYFCASSPSKNSQETQYFGPGTRLLVL.

This clonotype was detected many times. The DNA of the CDR3 is TGTGCCAGCAGCTCAGCCGCCGGGACAGGGGCTGATGGCTACACCTTC. It specifies CASSSAAGTGADGYTF. The chain couples TRBV11-2 to TRBJ1-2; 10 bases are shared with TRBD1. Trimming at V came to 4 bases and at J to 6 bases, leaving 11 bases not matched to a gene. The CDR3 is 16 amino acids. CDR1 is SGHAT, CDR2 FQNNGV, per germline. Full variable domain (rest looked up from reference TRBV11-2 and TRBJ1-2): EAGVAQSPRYKIIEKRQSVAFWCNPISGHATLYWYQQILGQGPKLLIQFQNNGVVDDSQLPKDRFSAERLKGVDSTLKIQPAKLEDSAVYLCASSSAAGTGADGYTFGSGTRLTVV.

This clonotype was counted between two and nine times. The V gene is TRBV6-1, the J gene TRBJ1-5; the match to TRBD1 covers 7 bases. Germline V gene lookup returns CDR1 MNHNS and CDR2 SASEGT. With 6 bases clipped from V and 7 bases from J, the junction kept 9 bases outside the gene matches. This CDR3 has 14 amino acids. The DNA of the CDR3 is TGTGCCAGCAGCCGAGACAGGGTAAAGCAGCCCCAGCATTTT. It encodes CASSRDRVKQPQHF.

This clonotype turned up a few times. The rearrangement links TRBV4-1 to TRBJ1-4; D unclear. The germline gives CDR1 MGHRA, CDR2 YSYEKL. The CDR3 extends over 14 amino acids. V lost 3 bases and J lost 3, with 8 bases in between. CDR3: CASSHGVANEKLFF. CDR3 coding DNA: TGCGCCAGCAGCCATGGGGTGGCTAATGAAAAACTGTTTTTT.

This clonotype was seen a handful of times. CDR3 sequence reads: CASSDLGQGEQFF. The CDR3 bases are TGTGCCAGCAGTGACCTGGGACAGGGTGAGCAGTTCTTC. The chain has TRBV6-2 or TRBV6-3 and TRBJ2-1; TRBD1 aligns across 9 bases. This CDR3 spans 13 amino acids. Germline V lookup: CDR1 MNHEY, CDR2 SVGEGT. After removal of 5 bases from V and 9 bases from J, the junction contained 5 bases not matched to a gene.

This clonotype was seen repeatedly, ten times or more. CDR3 in amino acids: CASKEEVSYGYTF. The CDR3 DNA reads TGTGCCAGCAAGGAGGAGGTATCCTATGGCTACACCTTC. This rearrangement joins TRBV6-4 to TRBJ1-2; D is unresolved. Germline lookup yields CDR1 MRHNA and CDR2 SNTAGT. The CDR3 loop spans 13 amino acids. V was pared by 7 bases and J by 4 bases, with 13 bases between.

In its sample, this clonotype was seen many times. J is TRBJ2-7 and V is TRBV16; the match to TRBD2 covers 8 bases. Trimming cost V 0 bases and J 3 bases; bases outside gene matches: 7. The CDR3 covers 16 residues. Germline V gene data show CDR1 as KGHSY and CDR2 as FQNENV. The CDR3 is CASSQSDSGSLYEQYF. The CDR3 DNA is TGTGCCAGCAGCCAATCGGACAGCGGGAGCCTCTACGAGCAGTACTTC.

The rearrangement uses TRBV2 and TRBJ1-4; no definite D call. Germline lookup yields CDR1 SNHLY and CDR2 FYNNEI. Trimming left V 2 bases short and J 7 bases short, with 8 bases between. The CDR3 is made up of 13 amino acids. CDR3 sequence: CASSEIEGEKLFF. In nucleotides, the CDR3 is TGTGCCAGCAGTGAAATTGAGGGTGAAAAACTGTTTTTT.

This clonotype was detected many times. The chain carries TRBV2 and TRBJ2-7; TRBD1 aligns across 10 bases. Germline V gives CDR1 SNHLY, CDR2 FYNNEI. There are 24 residues in the CDR3. The V segment lost 2 bases and the J segment 0 bases; nucleotides outside the gene matches: 28. The CDR3: CASSEKFGQGVFQELKPSSYEQYF. Written as DNA, the CDR3 is TGTGCCAGCAGTGAAAAATTTGGACAGGGGGTTTTCCAGGAGTTGAAACCAAGCTCCTACGAGCAGTACTTC.

This clonotype was counted ten times or more. V is TRBV7-2 and J is TRBJ2-7, with 7 positions matching TRBD1. Germline assignment: CDR1 SGHTA and CDR2 FQGNSA. The CDR3 totals 15 residues. V shed 5 bases, J shed 2 bases, and the junction held 9 bases outside the gene matches. The CDR3 sequence: CASSRHFGQAYEQYF. In nucleotides, the CDR3 is TGTGCCAGCAGCCGACATTTCGGACAGGCCTACGAGCAGTACTTC. Together with reference TRBV7-2 and TRBJ2-7, the CDR3 gives the full variable domain: GAGVSQSPSNKVTEKGKDVELRCDPISGHTALYWYRQSLGQGLEFLIYFQGNSAPDKSGLPSDRFSAERTGGSVSTLTIQRTQQEDSAVYLCASSRHFGQAYEQYFGPGTRLTVT.

This clonotype appeared a few times. This chain links TRBV6-1 with TRBJ2-2; D is perhaps TRBD1 (6 bases). Trimming took off 5 bases at V and 0 bases at J, with 13 bases between the two ends. Germline CDR1 MNHNS, CDR2 SASEGT. This CDR3 spans 16 amino acids. Here the CDR3 DNA reads TGTGCCAGCAGTACACAGGGATTCGCGAACACCGGGGAGCTGTTTTTT. Amino acids: CASSTQGFANTGELFF.

This clonotype appeared many times. The chain uses TRBV15 and TRBJ2-7; D uncertain. This CDR3 is built from 14 residues. The germline gives CDR1 LNHNV, CDR2 YYDKDF (reference sequence). With 1 base removed from V and 2 bases from J, the gap between germline ends came to 9 bases. The CDR3 loop reads CATSRVRETYEQYF. CDR3 sequence (DNA): TGTGCCACCAGCAGAGTTAGGGAAACCTACGAGCAGTACTTC.

This clonotype was seen many times. The gene calls are TRBV28 and TRBJ1-5, with 7 bases aligning to TRBD1. The CDR3 has 16 amino acids. V lost 5 bases to trimming and J lost 4 bases; unmatched junction nucleotides: 11. From germline, CDR1 is MDHEN and CDR2 SYDVKM. CDR3 region: CASSPTTGKVNQPQHF. In DNA form, the CDR3 reads TGTGCCAGCAGTCCCACGACAGGGAAAGTTAATCAGCCCCAGCATTTT. Together with reference TRBV28 and TRBJ1-5, the CDR3 gives the full variable domain: DVKVTQSSRYLVKRTGEKVFLECVQDMDHENMFWYRQDPGLGLRLIYFSYDVKMKEKGDIPEGYSVSREKKERFSLILESASTNQTSMYLCASSPTTGKVNQPQHFGDGTRLSIL.

This clonotype was seen at least ten times. The chain couples TRBV12-3 or TRBV12-4 to TRBJ2-3; 7 nucleotides align to TRBD2. V lost 6 bases and J lost 10; bases outside the gene matches: 7. This CDR3 contains 12 residues. The CDR3 sequence is CASSRGLVAQYF. CDR3 nucleotide sequence: TGTGCCAGCAGCCGCGGACTAGTGGCGCAGTATTTT.

The J gene is TRBJ1-1, the V gene TRBV19, with D possibly being TRBD1 (5 bases). The V gene lost 5 bases and the J gene lost 1 base, with 14 bases spanning the gap. The CDR3 consists of 15 residues. Germline CDR1 and CDR2: LNHDA and SQIVND (reference sequence). In DNA, the CDR3 is TGTGCCAGTAGTTCCCCCGGGACGCCGAACACTGAAGCTTTCTTT. Protein: CASSSPGTPNTEAFF.

In its sample, this clonotype was seen many times. The chain has TRBV12-3 or TRBV12-4 and TRBJ1-5; a weak D match, TRBD1 (6 bases). V was pared by 5 bases and J by 4 bases, with 18 bases between. The CDR3 has 16 residues. For the CDR3, the DNA is TGTGCCAGCAGTCCCCGGGCAGGGGAGCGGAATCAGCCCCAGCATTTT. Amino acid sequence: CASSPRAGERNQPQHF.

V is TRBV28 and J is TRBJ1-1; D is ambiguous. Deletions cut 4 bases from V and 1 base from J, with 22 bases between. Germline V lookup: CDR1 MDHEN, CDR2 SYDVKM. The CDR3 has 18 residues. The DNA for the CDR3 is TGTGCCAGCAGTTCGCCCGAGACACCCTCTACGGAGAACACTGAAGCTTTCTTT. Its protein is CASSSPETPSTENTEAFF.

This clonotype was detected many times. The CDR3 region is CASSLAGQPLYEQYF. The CDR3, as DNA: TGTGCCAGCAGCTTAGCGGGACAGCCCCTCTACGAGCAGTACTTC. The chain is built from TRBV11-2 and TRBJ2-7, with 7 bases aligning to TRBD1. Germline V CDR1 and CDR2: SGHAT, FQNNGV. J gave up 3 bases and V 1 base, and 6 bases lay outside the gene matches. The CDR3 length is 15 residues.

Ten or more counts support this clonotype. The V call is TRBV24-1, the J call TRBJ1-2; 9 nucleotides agree with TRBD1. The CDR3 totals 14 residues. The germline gives CDR1 KGHDR, CDR2 SFDVKD. The J segment lost 3 bases and the V segment lost 5 bases, leaving 3 bases of the junction unmatched. The CDR3 sequence: CATSGTGEDYGYTF. The CDR3 DNA is TGTGCCACCAGTGGGACAGGGGAGGACTATGGCTACACCTTC.

The rearrangement joins TRBV11-2 to TRBJ2-5; 7 bases line up with TRBD1. CDR1 is SGHAT and CDR2 is FQNNGV in the germline V gene. Trimming removed 1 base from V and 7 bases from J; junction bases left unmatched: 6. CDR3 length: 14 amino acids. The CDR3, as DNA: TGTGCCAGCAGCTTAGCGCAGGGGGTTGTGACCCAGTACTTC. Translation: CASSLAQGVVTQYF.

The chain links TRBV4-1 to TRBJ2-2; 9 bases are a match to TRBD2. This CDR3 has 17 residues. Germline CDR1 and CDR2: MGHRA and YSYEKL. Trimming removed 4 bases from V and 4 bases from J; junction bases left unmatched: 10. The CDR3 is CASSRGGASGVTGELFF. Here the CDR3 DNA reads TGCGCCAGCAGCCGAGGGGGGGCTAGCGGGGTCACCGGGGAGCTGTTTTTT.

This clonotype was seen ten or more times. The gene calls are TRBV30 and TRBJ1-1; D remains ambiguous. The CDR3 extends over 13 amino acids. Germline V gene sequence: CDR1 GTSNPN, CDR2 SVGIG (reference sequence). The V end was cut by 0 bases, the J end by 1 base, with 6 bases between. Written as DNA, the CDR3 is TGTGCCTGGAGTGTTTGGGCGAACACTGAAGCTTTCTTT. Its protein is CAWSVWANTEAFF. The whole variable domain, filled in from reference TRBV30 and TRBJ1-1, reads SQTIHQWPATLVQPVGSPLSLECTVEGTSNPNLYWYRQAAGRGLQLLFYSVGIGQISSEVPQNLSASRPQDRQFILSSKKLLLSDSGFYLCAWSVWANTEAFFGQGTRLTVV.

As to this clonotype: A far larger clone is one nucleotide away, so this likely arose from a read error. The chain uses TRBV6-2 or TRBV6-3 and TRBJ2-7; D is ambiguous. Trimming took off 5 bases at V and 2 bases at J, with 10 bases between the two ends. Germline V gives CDR1 MNHEY, CDR2 SVGEGT. This CDR3 has 13 amino acids. CDR3 nucleotides: TGTGCCAGCAGTGAGCGTACTACCTACGAGCAGTACTTC. Translated: CASSERTTYEQYF.